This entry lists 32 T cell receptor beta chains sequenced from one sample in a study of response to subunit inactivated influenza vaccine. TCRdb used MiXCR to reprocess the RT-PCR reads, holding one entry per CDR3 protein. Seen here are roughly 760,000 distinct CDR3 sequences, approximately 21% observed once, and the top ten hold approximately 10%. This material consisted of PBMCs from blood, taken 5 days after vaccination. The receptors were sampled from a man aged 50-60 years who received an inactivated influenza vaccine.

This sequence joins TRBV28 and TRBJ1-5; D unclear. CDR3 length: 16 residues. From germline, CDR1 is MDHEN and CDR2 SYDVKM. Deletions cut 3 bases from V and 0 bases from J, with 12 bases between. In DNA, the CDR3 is TGTGCCAGCAGTTTTCCCGCTCATTATAGCAATCAGCCCCAGCATTTT. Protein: CASSFPAHYSNQPQHF. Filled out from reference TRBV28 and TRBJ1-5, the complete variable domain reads DVKVTQSSRYLVKRTGEKVFLECVQDMDHENMFWYRQDPGLGLRLIYFSYDVKMKEKGDIPEGYSVSREKKERFSLILESASTNQTSMYLCASSFPAHYSNQPQHFGDGTRLSIL.

This CDR3 is CAWSVTLLETQYF. CDR3 sequence (DNA): TGTGCCTGGAGTGTAACCTTGTTGGAGACCCAGTACTTC. The chain is built from TRBV30 and TRBJ2-5; unclear D gene. Trimming took 0 bases from V and 5 from J, leaving 10 bases between them. Germline V CDR1 and CDR2: GTSNPN, SVGIG (reference sequence). The CDR3 length is 13 residues.

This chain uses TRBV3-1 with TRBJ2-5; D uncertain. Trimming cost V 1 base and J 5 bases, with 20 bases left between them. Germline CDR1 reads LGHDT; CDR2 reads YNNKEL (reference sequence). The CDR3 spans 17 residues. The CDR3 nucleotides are TGTGCCAGCAGCCAAGCTGGCGGCGACCAAATGGGGGAGACCCAGTACTTC. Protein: CASSQAGGDQMGETQYF.

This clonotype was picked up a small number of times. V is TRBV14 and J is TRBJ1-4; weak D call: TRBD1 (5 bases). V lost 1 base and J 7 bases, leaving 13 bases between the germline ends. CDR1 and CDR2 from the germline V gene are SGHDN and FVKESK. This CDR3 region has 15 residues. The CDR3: CASSQVRGVGEKLFF. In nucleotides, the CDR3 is TGTGCCAGCAGCCAAGTGAGAGGGGTTGGTGAAAAACTGTTTTTT.

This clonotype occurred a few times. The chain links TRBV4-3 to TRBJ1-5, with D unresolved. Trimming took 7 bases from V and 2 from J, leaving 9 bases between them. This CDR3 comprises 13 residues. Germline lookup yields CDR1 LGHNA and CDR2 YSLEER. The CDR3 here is CASNKGGNQPQHF. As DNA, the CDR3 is TGCGCCAGCAACAAGGGTGGCAATCAGCCCCAGCATTTT.

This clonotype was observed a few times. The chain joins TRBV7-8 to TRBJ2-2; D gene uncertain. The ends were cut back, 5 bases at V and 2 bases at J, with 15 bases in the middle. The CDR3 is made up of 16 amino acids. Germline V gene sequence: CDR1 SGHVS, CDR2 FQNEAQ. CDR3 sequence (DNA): TGTGCCAGCAGCCCGACCGGGCCTCTTAACACCGGGGAGCTGTTTTTT. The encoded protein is CASSPTGPLNTGELFF.

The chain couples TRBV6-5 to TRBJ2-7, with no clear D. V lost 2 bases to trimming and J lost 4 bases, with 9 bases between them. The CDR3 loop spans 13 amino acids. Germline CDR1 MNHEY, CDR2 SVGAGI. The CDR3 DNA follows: TGTGCCAGCAGTTACGCCAGAGCATACGAGCAGTACTTC. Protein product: CASSYARAYEQYF.

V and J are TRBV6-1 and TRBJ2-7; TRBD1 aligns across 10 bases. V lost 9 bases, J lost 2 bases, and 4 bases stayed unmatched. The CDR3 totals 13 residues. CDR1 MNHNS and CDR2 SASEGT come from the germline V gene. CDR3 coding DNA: TGTGCCAGTACGGGACAGGGGACCTACGAGCAGTACTTC. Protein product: CASTGQGTYEQYF.

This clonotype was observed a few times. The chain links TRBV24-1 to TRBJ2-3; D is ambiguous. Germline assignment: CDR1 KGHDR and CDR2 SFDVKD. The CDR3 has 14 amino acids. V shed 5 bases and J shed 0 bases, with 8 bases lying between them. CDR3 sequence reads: CATSGPVSTDTQYF. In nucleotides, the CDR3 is TGTGCCACCAGTGGCCCAGTGAGCACAGATACGCAGTATTTT.

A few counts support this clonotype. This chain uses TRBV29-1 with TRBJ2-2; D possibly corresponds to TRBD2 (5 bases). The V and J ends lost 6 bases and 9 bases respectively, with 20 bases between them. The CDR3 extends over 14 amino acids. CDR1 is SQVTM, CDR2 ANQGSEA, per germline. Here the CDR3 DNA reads TGCAGCGTGAGATGGACGGGGAGTCGAAGGGAGCTGTTTTTT. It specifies CSVRWTGSRRELFF.

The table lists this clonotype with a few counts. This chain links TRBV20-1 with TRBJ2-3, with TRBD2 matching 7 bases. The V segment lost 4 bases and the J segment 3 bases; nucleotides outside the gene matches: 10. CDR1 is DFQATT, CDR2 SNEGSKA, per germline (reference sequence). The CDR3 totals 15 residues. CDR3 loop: CSATQMAGVTDTQYF. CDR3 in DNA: TGCAGTGCTACTCAAATGGCGGGGGTGACAGATACGCAGTATTTT.

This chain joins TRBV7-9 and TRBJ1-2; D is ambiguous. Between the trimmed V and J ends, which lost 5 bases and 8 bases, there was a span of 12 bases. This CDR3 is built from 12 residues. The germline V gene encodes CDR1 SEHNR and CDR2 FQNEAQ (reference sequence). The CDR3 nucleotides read TGTGCCAGCAGCCGAAGGGCCGGGGGCTACACCTTC. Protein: CASSRRAGGYTF.

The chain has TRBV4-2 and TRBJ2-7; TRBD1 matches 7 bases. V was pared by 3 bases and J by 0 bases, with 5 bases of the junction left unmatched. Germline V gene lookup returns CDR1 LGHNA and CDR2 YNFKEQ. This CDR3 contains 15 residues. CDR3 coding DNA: TGTGCCAGCAGCCAGAGGAACAGGGGCTCCTACGAGCAGTACTTC. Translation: CASSQRNRGSYEQYF.

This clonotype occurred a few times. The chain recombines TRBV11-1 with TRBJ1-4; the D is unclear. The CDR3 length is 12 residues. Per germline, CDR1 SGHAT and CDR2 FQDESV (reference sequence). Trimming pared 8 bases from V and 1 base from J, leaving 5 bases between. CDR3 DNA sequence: TGTGCCAGCGCCAGAACTAATGAAAAACTGTTTTTT. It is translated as CASARTNEKLFF.

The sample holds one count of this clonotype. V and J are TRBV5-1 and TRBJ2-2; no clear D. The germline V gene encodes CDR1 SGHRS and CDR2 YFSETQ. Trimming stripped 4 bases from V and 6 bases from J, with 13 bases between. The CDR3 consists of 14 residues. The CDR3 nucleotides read TGCGCCAGCAGCCCAGAAGCCTTGTCCGGGGAGCTGTTTTTT. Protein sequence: CASSPEALSGELFF.

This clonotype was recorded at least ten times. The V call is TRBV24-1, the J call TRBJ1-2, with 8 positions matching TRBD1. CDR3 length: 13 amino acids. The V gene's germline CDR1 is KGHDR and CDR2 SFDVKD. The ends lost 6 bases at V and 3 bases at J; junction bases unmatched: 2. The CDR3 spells CATSTGQDYGYTF. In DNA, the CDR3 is TGTGCCACCAGTACGGGACAGGACTATGGCTACACCTTC.

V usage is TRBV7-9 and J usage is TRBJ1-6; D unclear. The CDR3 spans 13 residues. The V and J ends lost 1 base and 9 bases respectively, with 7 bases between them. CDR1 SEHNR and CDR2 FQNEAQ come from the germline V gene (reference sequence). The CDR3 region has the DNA TGTGCCAGCAGCTTAGGCGGCAGTTCACCCCTCCACTTT. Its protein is CASSLGGSSPLHF.

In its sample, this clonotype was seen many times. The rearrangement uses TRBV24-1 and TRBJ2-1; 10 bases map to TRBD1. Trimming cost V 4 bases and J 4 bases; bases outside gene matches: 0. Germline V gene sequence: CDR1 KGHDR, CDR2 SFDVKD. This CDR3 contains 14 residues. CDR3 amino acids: CATSEGQGYNEQFF. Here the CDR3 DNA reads TGTGCCACCAGTGAGGGACAGGGGTACAATGAGCAGTTCTTC.

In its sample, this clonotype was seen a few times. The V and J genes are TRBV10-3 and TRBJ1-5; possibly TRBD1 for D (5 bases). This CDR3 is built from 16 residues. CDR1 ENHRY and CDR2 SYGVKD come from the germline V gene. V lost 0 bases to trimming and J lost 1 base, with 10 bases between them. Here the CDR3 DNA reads TGTGCCATCAGTGAGTCAAGGGGTATAAGCAATCAGCCCCAGCATTTT. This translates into CAISESRGISNQPQHF.

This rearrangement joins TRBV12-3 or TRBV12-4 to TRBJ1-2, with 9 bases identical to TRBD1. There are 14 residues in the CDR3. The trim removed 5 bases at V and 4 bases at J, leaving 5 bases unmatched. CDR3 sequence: CASSMTGGGYGYTF. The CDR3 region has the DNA TGTGCCAGCAGTATGACAGGGGGAGGCTATGGCTACACCTTC.

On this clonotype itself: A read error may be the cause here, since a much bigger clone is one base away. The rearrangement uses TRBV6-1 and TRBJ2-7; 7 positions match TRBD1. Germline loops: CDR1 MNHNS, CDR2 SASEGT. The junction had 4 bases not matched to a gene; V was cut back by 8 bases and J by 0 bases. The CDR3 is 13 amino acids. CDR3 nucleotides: TGTGCCAGCGGCTGGGACAGCTCCTACGAGCAGTACTTC. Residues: CASGWDSSYEQYF.

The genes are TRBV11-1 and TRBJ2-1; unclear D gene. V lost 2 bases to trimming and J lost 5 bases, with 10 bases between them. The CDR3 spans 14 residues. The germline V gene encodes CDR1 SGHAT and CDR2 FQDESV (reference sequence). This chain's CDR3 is CASSLQDRNNEQFF. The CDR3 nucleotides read TGTGCCAGCAGCTTACAGGACCGCAACAATGAGCAGTTCTTC.

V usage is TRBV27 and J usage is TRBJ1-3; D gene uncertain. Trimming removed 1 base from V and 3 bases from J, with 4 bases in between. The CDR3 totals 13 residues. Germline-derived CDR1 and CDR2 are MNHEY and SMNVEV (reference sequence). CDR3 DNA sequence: TGTGCCAGCAGTTTATTAGGTGGAAACACCATATATTTT. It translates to CASSLLGGNTIYF.

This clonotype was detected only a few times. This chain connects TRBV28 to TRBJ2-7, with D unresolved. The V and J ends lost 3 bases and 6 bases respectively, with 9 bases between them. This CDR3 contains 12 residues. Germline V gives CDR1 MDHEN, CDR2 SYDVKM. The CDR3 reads CASSLAQFEQYF. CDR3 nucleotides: TGTGCCAGCAGTTTGGCGCAGTTCGAGCAGTACTTC. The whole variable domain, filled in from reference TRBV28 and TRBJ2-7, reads DVKVTQSSRYLVKRTGEKVFLECVQDMDHENMFWYRQDPGLGLRLIYFSYDVKMKEKGDIPEGYSVSREKKERFSLILESASTNQTSMYLCASSLAQFEQYFGPGTRLTVT.

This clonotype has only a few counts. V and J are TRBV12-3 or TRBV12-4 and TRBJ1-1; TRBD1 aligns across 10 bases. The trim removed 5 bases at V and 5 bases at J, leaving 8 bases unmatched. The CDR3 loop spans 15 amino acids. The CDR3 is CASSDRGLVRTEAFF. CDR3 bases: TGTGCCAGCAGTGACAGGGGGCTCGTAAGGACTGAAGCTTTCTTT.

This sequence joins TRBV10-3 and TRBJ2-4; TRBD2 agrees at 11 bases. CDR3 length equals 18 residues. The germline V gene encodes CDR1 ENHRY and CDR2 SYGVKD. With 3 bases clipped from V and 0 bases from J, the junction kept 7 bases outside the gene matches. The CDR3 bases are TGTGCCATCAGTGATCCGGTAGCGGGAGGGCTAGCCAAAAACATTCAGTACTTC. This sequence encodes CAISDPVAGGLAKNIQYF.

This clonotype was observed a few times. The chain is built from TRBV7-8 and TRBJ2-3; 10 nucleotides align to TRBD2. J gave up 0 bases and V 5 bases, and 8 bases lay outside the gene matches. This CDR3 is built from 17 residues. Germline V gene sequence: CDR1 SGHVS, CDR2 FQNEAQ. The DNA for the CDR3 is TGTGCCAGCAGCCTCTTGACTAGCGGGTCTAGCACAGATACGCAGTATTTT. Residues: CASSLLTSGSSTDTQYF.

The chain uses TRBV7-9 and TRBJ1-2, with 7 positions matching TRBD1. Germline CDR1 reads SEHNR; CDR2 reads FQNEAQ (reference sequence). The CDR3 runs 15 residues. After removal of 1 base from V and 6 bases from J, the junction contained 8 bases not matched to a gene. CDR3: CASSLDLLGGHGYTF. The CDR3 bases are TGTGCCAGCAGCTTAGATCTCTTAGGGGGCCATGGCTACACCTTC.

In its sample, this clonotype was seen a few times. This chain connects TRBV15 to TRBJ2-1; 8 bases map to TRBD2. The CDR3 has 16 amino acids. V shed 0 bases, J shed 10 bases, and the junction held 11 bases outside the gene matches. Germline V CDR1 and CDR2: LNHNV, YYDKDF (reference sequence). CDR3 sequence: CATSRDLGLAEMEQFF. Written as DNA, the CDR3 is TGTGCCACCAGCAGAGATTTAGGACTAGCTGAAATGGAGCAGTTCTTC. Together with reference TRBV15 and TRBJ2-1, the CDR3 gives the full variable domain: DAMVIQNPRYQVTQFGKPVTLSCSQTLNHNVMYWYQQKSSQAPKLLFHYYDKDFNNEADTPDNFQSRRPNTSFCFLDIRSPGLGDTAMYLCATSRDLGLAEMEQFFGPGTRLTVL.

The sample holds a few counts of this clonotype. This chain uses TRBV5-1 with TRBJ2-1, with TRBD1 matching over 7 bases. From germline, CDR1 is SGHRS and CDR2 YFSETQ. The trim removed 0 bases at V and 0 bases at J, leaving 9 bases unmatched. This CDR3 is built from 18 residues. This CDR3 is CASSLGGTVSSSYNEQFF. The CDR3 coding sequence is TGCGCCAGCAGCTTGGGGGGGACAGTGTCGAGCTCCTACAATGAGCAGTTCTTC.

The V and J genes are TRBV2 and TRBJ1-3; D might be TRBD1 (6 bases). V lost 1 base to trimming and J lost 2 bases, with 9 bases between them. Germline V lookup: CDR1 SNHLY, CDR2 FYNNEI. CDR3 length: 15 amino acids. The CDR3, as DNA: TGTGCCAGCAGTGAAGACAGGGTGGCTGGAAACACCATATATTTT. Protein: CASSEDRVAGNTIYF.

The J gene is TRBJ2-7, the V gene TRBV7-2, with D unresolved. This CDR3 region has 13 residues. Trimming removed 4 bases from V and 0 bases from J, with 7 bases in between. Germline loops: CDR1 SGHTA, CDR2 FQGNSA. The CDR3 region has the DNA TGTGCCAGCAGCTGGGGAATCTCCTACGAGCAGTACTTC. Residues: CASSWGISYEQYF.